Here is one TCR beta chain with its context. The antigen is not known. PCR involved 60 Vbeta and 13 Jbeta primers. Produced via immunoSEQ multiplex PCR; TCRdb's table is partial and in-frame only. The sample contains some 99,000 clones, approximately 77% of which appear only once. This record belongs to a study of cytomegalovirus exposure and HLA in healthy donors. Whole-study results and caveats: Later analysis showed most CMV-associated TCR beta chains appearing HLA-restricted. Later analysis revealed greater clonal expansion in HLA-associated TCR beta chains than in equally common others.

CDR1 MNHEY and CDR2 SVGAGI come from the germline V gene. Trimming took off 10 bases at V and 0 bases at J, with 16 bases between the two ends. This CDR3 is 14 amino acids long. This sequence joins TRBV6-5 and TRBJ2-7; a weak D match, TRBD1 (6 bases). The clonotype originates from a female donor in good health and CMV-seronegative. The sequenced sample consisted of PBMCs. CDR3 sequence reads: CATTGKGTSYEQYF. The CDR3 nucleotides are TGTGCCACCACAGGGAAGGGAACCTCCTACGAGCAGTACTTC.